These 7 T cell receptor beta chains were sequenced from one sample in a study of blood T cell repertoires in COVID-19. Data came from immunoSEQ multiplex PCR; TCRdb stores just in-frame clones and leaves some out. The sample includes under 300,000 clones, 81% of them seen just once. Sequencing used peripheral blood. The source of these receptors is a woman aged 55-70 years with active or convalescent COVID-19.

This clone has more than one count but fewer than ten. The chain has TRBV7-2 and TRBJ2-3, with TRBD2 matching 10 bases. There are 15 residues in the CDR3. The J segment lost 4 bases and the V segment lost 3 bases, leaving 4 bases of the junction unmatched. Germline V gives CDR1 SGHTA, CDR2 FQGNSA. CDR3 DNA sequence: TGTGCCAGCAGCTTGAGCGGGGGGGCCTCAGATACGCAGTATTTT. It is translated as CASSLSGGASDTQYF.

The chain joins TRBV2 to TRBJ2-2, with 11 bases lining up with TRBD2. CDR3 size: 16 residues. Germline CDR1 reads SNHLY; CDR2 reads FYNNEI. Unmatched junction bases numbered 4, after V lost 2 bases and J lost 5 bases. CDR3: CASSERSSGGTGELFF. In nucleotides, the CDR3 is TGTGCCAGCAGTGAAAGGTCTAGCGGGGGGACCGGGGAGCTGTTTTTT.

The chain carries TRBV10-3 and TRBJ2-1; the match to TRBD2 covers 9 bases. The CDR3 runs to 18 residues. V was clipped by 0 bases and J by 0 bases; unmatched bases: 6. Germline-derived CDR1 and CDR2 are ENHRY and SYGVKD. The CDR3 sequence is CAISESRLAGSSYNEQFF. As DNA, the CDR3 is TGTGCCATCAGTGAGTCGCGGCTAGCGGGGAGCTCCTACAATGAGCAGTTCTTC.

The chain uses TRBV30 and TRBJ1-1; the D gene is possibly TRBD1 (5 bases). V lost 3 bases and J 0 bases, leaving 8 bases between the germline ends. The CDR3 runs to 13 residues. Germline V gene sequence: CDR1 GTSNPN, CDR2 SVGIG (reference sequence). CDR3 amino acids: CAWSQGLNTEAFF. CDR3 DNA: TGTGCCTGGAGCCAGGGTTTGAACACTGAAGCTTTCTTT.

The chain couples TRBV7-2 to TRBJ1-2; 8 nucleotides agree with TRBD1. The CDR3 sequence is 17 residues long. Germline V gene sequence: CDR1 SGHTA, CDR2 FQGNSA. The ends lost 3 bases at V and 10 bases at J; junction bases unmatched: 19. The CDR3 coding sequence is TGTGCCAGCAGCTTCCAGCCCCCCGTTACAGGGGGATCACACTACACCTTC. The encoded protein is CASSFQPPVTGGSHYTF.

This chain joins TRBV19 and TRBJ1-2, with D tentatively TRBD1 (5 bases). V was cut by 5 bases and J by 1 base, with 11 bases left in between. The CDR3 contains 14 residues. Germline CDR1 and CDR2: LNHDA and SQIVND (reference sequence). The CDR3 spells CASSAGRINYGYTF. Here the CDR3 DNA reads TGTGCCAGTAGTGCGGGACGGATTAACTATGGCTACACCTTC.

This clone has just one count. The chain links TRBV30 to TRBJ2-5; 10 nucleotides align to TRBD2. The CDR3 length is 13 residues. Losses at the gene ends were 4 bases for V and 5 bases for J; bases not matched to a gene: 4. Germline CDR1 is GTSNPN and CDR2 is SVGIG (reference sequence). CDR3 DNA: TGTGCCTGGAAGCGGGGGGGAGGGGAGACCCAGTACTTC. Its translation is CAWKRGGGETQYF.